Sequencing of this TCR beta chain was carried out in a study of blood T cell repertoires in COVID-19. This CDR3 comprises 14 residues. The V and J ends lost 3 bases and 8 bases, in that order; junction bases with no gene match: 5. From germline, CDR1 is SGDLS and CDR2 YYNGEE. The table came from immunoSEQ multiplex PCR; TCRdb's copy has only in-frame clones and leaves some out. The repertoire consists of 250,000 to 350,000 clones, with roughly 80% occurring once and the leading ten covering 1.4% to 1.5%. This chain uses TRBV9 with TRBJ1-2, with TRBD1 matching over 12 bases. Sample: peripheral blood. The clonotype was recovered from a human donor with COVID-19, enrolled during active disease. The donor label of this sample is uncertain. The CDR3 DNA sequence: TGTGCCAGCAGCGGGGGGACAGGGGGCGTAGGCTACACCTTC. Protein product: CASSGGTGGVGYTF.